The text below deals with one T cell receptor beta chain. RNA transcripts provided the source from which TCR beta CDR3 regions were amplified. During a first-round RT-PCR of the TCR CDR3, the HTBI primer set was used. Via MiXCR, TCRdb re-called the multiplex PCR reads, giving one row per CDR3 protein. This sample has about 720,000 distinct CDR3 sequences, with under 20% found just once. Used for diagnoses were clinical symptoms, serum thyroxine and TRAb, thyroid ultrasound and orbital computed tomography. Initially, at the first diagnosis of hyperthyroidism and before any ophthalmopathy symptoms, blood was sampled. These data belong to a study of T cells in Graves' hyperthyroidism and ophthalmopathy. About the study: Pretreatment peripheral blood was obtained at initial diagnosis.

The CDR3 has 17 amino acids. Germline values: CDR1 SEHNR, CDR2 FQNEAQ (reference sequence). V lost 0 bases and J 3 bases, leaving 14 bases between the germline ends. The rearrangement joins TRBV7-9 to TRBJ2-2; D assignment may be TRBD1 or TRBD2 (5 bases each). Sequencing was done on a sample of blood. The origin of this receptor is a woman between 45 and 60 years old with Graves' hyperthyroidism that later progressed to Graves' ophthalmopathy. The CDR3 sequence is CASSLAGQDGDTGELFF. The CDR3 DNA reads as TGTGCCAGCAGCTTAGCGGGGCAGGACGGGGACACCGGGGAGCTGTTTTTT.